This TCR beta chain is drawn from a study of T-cell reconstitution after alpha-beta-depleted transplantation in children. Unique molecular identifiers were used to barcode this TCRbeta library. TCRdb independently ran MiXCR on the PCR reads; one entry per CDR3 protein. The table records approximately 240,000 distinct CDR3 sequences, approximately 9.8% of them present only once. CDR1 and CDR2 (germline): SGHRS, YFSETQ. The CDR3 runs to 12 residues. V shed 5 bases and J shed 8 bases, with 13 bases lying between them. This clonotype was counted many times. This TCR was recovered from a human donor who donated a stem cell graft to a child with SCID. The source material was PBMCs from the stem cell graft donor, sampled from the stem cell graft. This chain joins TRBV5-1 and TRBJ1-1; D remains unclear. The CDR3 nucleotides read TGCGCCAGCAGTGGCGACATTCCCGAAGCTTTCTTT. It codes for CASSGDIPEAFF.